What follows are 5 T cell receptor beta chains derived from one specimen sequenced in a study of OX40 agonist ivuxolimab in advanced cancers. The data were produced by immunoSEQ multiplex PCR, yet TCRdb's version contains in-frame clones alone and is incomplete. The sample holds approximately 12,000 clones, about three quarters seen once. The input for sequencing was CD4+ or CD8+ T cells sorted from blood, taken in a trial of the OX40 agonist ivuxolimab. These receptor sequences come from an adult with an advanced solid tumor such as melanoma, head and neck, liver or kidney cancer.

The chain couples TRBV6-5 to TRBJ1-2, with 7 bases fitting TRBD1. Germline values: CDR1 MNHEY, CDR2 SVGAGI. CDR3 length: 12 residues. V gave up 5 bases and J gave up 8 bases; unmatched junction bases: 5. In DNA form, the CDR3 reads TGTGCCAGCAGTACCGACAGGGACGGCTACACCTTC. It yields the protein CASSTDRDGYTF.

This clone is labeled as medium-sized. The chain employs TRBV27 and TRBJ1-1; D gene uncertain. This CDR3 has 13 amino acids. The V gene lost 2 bases and the J gene lost 6 bases, with 10 bases spanning the gap. CDR1 MNHEY and CDR2 SMNVEV come from the germline V gene (reference sequence). The CDR3 coding sequence is TGTGCCAGCAGTTTAGGAGGGATCGCTGAAGCTTTCTTT. It yields the protein CASSLGGIAEAFF.

CDR3 DNA: TGTGCCAGCAGGCCCTCTAGCGGGGGCTCAGATACGCAGTATTTT. Its translation: CASRPSSGGSDTQYF. The V gene is TRBV11-1, the J gene TRBJ2-3; 10 nucleotides align to TRBD2. Trimming took 6 bases from V and 4 from J; bases not matched to a gene: 7. Germline lookup yields CDR1 SGHAT and CDR2 FQDESV (reference sequence). There are 15 residues in the CDR3.

This rearrangement joins TRBV7-9 to TRBJ2-5, with D uncertain. The CDR3 spans 15 residues. Between the trimmed V and J ends, which lost 2 bases and 1 base, there was a span of 11 bases. Germline values: CDR1 SEHNR, CDR2 FQNEAQ (reference sequence). The CDR3 here is CASSLSIRGQETQYF. The DNA of the CDR3 is TGTGCCAGCAGCTTAAGTATCAGAGGCCAAGAGACCCAGTACTTC.

Only a few counts were recorded for this clone. The chain links TRBV29-1 to TRBJ2-7; 9 bases fit TRBD2. The germline CDR1 and CDR2 sequences are SQVTM and ANQGSEA. There are 13 residues in the CDR3. Unmatched junction bases numbered 8, after V lost 5 bases and J lost 6 bases. CDR3 nucleotide sequence: TGCAGCGTTCGCCCTAGCGGGAAAGCCGAGCAGTACTTC. Translated, it gives CSVRPSGKAEQYF.